This T cell receptor (beta chain) was profiled in a study of blood T cell repertoires in COVID-19. Study information: Both acute and convalescent COVID-19 samples were obtained from the United States, Italy and Spain. Sample material is recorded as cDNA or gDNA derived from T cells, B-cell-depleted T cells, or PBMCs.

The germline V and J ends were trimmed by 5 bases and 8 bases, with 18 bases remaining between them. Germline CDR1 reads MNHEY; CDR2 reads SMNVEV (reference sequence). The CDR3 has 15 residues. Per the authors' pipeline: Nucleated cell counts were estimated from reference gene primer amplification. The method was immunoSEQ multiplex PCR; TCRdb's version includes in-frame clones alone and lacks a portion of them. D and trimming were read from the DNA, whereas the V and J calls and clone size are those reported in that table. Among around 370,000 clones listed, around 89% were seen once. The chain has TRBV27 and TRBJ1-4, with no clear D. Material for sequencing was peripheral blood. This clonotype was obtained from a man in his late teens or twenties with active or convalescent COVID-19. The CDR3 loop is CASSRSDGSREKLFF. The DNA of the CDR3 is TGTGCCAGCAGTCGATCAGACGGCTCCAGGGAAAAACTGTTTTTT. The whole variable domain, remainder taken from reference TRBV27 and TRBJ1-4, is EAQVTQNPRYLITVTGKKLTVTCSQNMNHEYMSWYRQDPGLGLRQIYYSMNVEVTDKGDVPEGYKVSRKEKRNFPLILESPSPNQTSLYFCASSRSDGSREKLFFGSGTQLSVL.